This is a list of T cell receptor beta chains from one sample in a study of CD8+CD57+ T cells in acquired aplastic anemia. TCRdb re-derived calls from the reads in MiXCR, one entry per CDR3 protein. The sample lists 450,000 to 600,000 distinct CDR3 sequences, about a third seen once, with about 0.8% in the top ten. Sequencing used sorted CD4+, CD8+, or CD8+CD57+ T cells (not recorded which) from PBMCs. The receptors were gathered from a human donor with aplastic anemia. Each CDR3 is given with its conserved first and last residue. A D gene is named only where the DNA matches it firmly. Some rows mark clone size as missing; the rest say once, few, many or name a class of expanded clone.

D	length	size	V	J	DNA	CDR3
-	14	few	TRBV6-1	TRBJ1-2	TGTGCCAGCATAAAAACAGGGCCGGAGAATGGCTACACCTTC	CASIKTGPENGYTF
TRBD1	15	many	TRBV11-1	TRBJ1-3	TGTGCCAGCAGCTTCGACAGGGTCTCTGGAAACACCATATATTTT	CASSFDRVSGNTIYF
-	14	few	TRBV4-3	TRBJ1-3	TGCGCCAGCAGCCAAGTCGCTGGGGTGAACACCATATATTTT	CASSQVAGVNTIYF
-	12	-	TRBV24-1	TRBJ1-2	TGTGCCACCAGTGAGCCGGGACGTAGCTACACCTTC	CATSEPGRSYTF
TRBD1	15	many	TRBV5-1	TRBJ2-7	TGCGCCAGCAGCTTAAGTACCAGGGGGCCTTACGAGCAGTACTTC	CASSLSTRGPYEQYF
-	14	few	TRBV11-2	TRBJ2-3	TGTGCCAGCAGCTTAGGGACTTTCTCAGATACGCAGTATTTT	CASSLGTFSDTQYF
-	16	-	TRBV19	TRBJ1-6	TGTGCCAGTAGTCATCGGGACCGCAGACCTGATTCACCCCTCCACTTT	CASSHRDRRPDSPLHF
-	15	few	TRBV3-1	TRBJ2-6	TGTGCCAGCAGCCCACTGCTCTCTGGGGCCAACGTCCTGACTTTC	CASSPLLSGANVLTF
-	11	-	TRBV6-5	TRBJ2-7	TGTGCCAGCAGTTACCAGGGAACGCAGTACTTC	CASSYQGTQYF
-	16	few	TRBV11-1	TRBJ2-2	TGTGCCAGCAGCGTAGGGACTCACGCGAACACCGGGGAGCTGTTTTTT	CASSVGTHANTGELFF
TRBD1	15	-	TRBV19	TRBJ1-2	TGTGCCAGTAGTTCGAGGACAGGGACGAACTATGGCTACACCTTC	CASSSRTGTNYGYTF
-	14	many	TRBV19	TRBJ1-6	TGTGCCAGTAGTGGCCCGACTAATAATTCACCCCTCCACTTT	CASSGPTNNSPLHF
-	16	few	TRBV12-3/TRBV12-4	TRBJ2-7	TGTGCCAGCAGTTTAGGAGGAATTTTCGGATCCTACGAGCAGTACTTC	CASSLGGIFGSYEQYF
-	15	-	TRBV20-1	TRBJ1-4	TGCAGTGCTAGAATACCAGGGGTGGCTAATGAAAAACTGTTTTTT	CSARIPGVANEKLFF
-	14	many	TRBV24-1	TRBJ1-5	TGTGCCACCATGGGGGACGGGTACAATCAGCCCCAGCATTTT	CATMGDGYNQPQHF
-	11	-	TRBV5-1	TRBJ1-1	TGCGCCAGCATCGGAGGCAGAGAAGCTTTCTTT	CASIGGREAFF
TRBD2	15	-	TRBV7-3	TRBJ2-7	TGTGCCAGCAGCTTATACCCAGCGGGAGTTTACGAGCAGTACTTC	CASSLYPAGVYEQYF
-	12	-	TRBV7-2	TRBJ2-7	TGTGTCAGCAGCCGAGGGGGCTACGAGCAGTACTTC	CVSSRGGYEQYF
TRBD1	18	few	TRBV19	TRBJ1-5	TGTGCCAGTAGTACCCCGCCCGGAATGGACAGGAGAAGCCAGCCCCAGCATTTT	CASSTPPGMDRRSQPQHF
-	13	few	TRBV10-2	TRBJ2-7	TGCGCCAGCAGTGACGGAGGAATCTACGAGCAGTACTTC	CASSDGGIYEQYF
TRBD2	15	many	TRBV10-3	TRBJ2-5	TGTGCCATCAGCGGGGGGACCCCGAACCAAGAGACCCAGTACTTC	CAISGGTPNQETQYF
-	12	-	TRBV30	TRBJ1-2	TGTGCCTGGAGTAAATCCGAGTATGGCTACGCCTTC	CAWSKSEYGYAF
TRBD2	14	few	TRBV12-5	TRBJ2-1	TGTGCTAGTGGTAAGACTAGCAAGGTGAATGAGCAGTTCTTC	CASGKTSKVNEQFF
-	14	-	TRBV4-1	TRBJ1-1	TGCGCCAGCAGCCAAGTCTTGATGAACACTGAAGCTTTCTTT	CASSQVLMNTEAFF
TRBD2	15	many	TRBV29-1	TRBJ2-1	TGCAGCGGGACTAGCGGGGTGAGCTCCTACAATGAGCAGTTCTTC	CSGTSGVSSYNEQFF
-	14	-	TRBV14	TRBJ1-1	TGTGCCAGCAGCCATTTGACAAGGAACACTGAAGCTTTCTTT	CASSHLTRNTEAFF
-	15	-	TRBV7-8	TRBJ1-6	TGTGCCAGCACCACCGGGACGCCTTACGGGTCACCCCTCCACTTT	CASTTGTPYGSPLHF
-	21	few	TRBV19	TRBJ1-1	TGTGCCAGTAGTGCCTTTTCTAGGCCAGGGCCAGGTCATCGCATGAACACTGAAGCTTTCTTT	CASSAFSRPGPGHRMNTEAFF
-	13	few	TRBV4-2	TRBJ2-7	TGTGCCAGCAGCCAAGAATCAGGGCGCGAGCAGTACTTC	CASSQESGREQYF
-	17	few	TRBV9	TRBJ2-3	TGTGCCAGCAGCGTAGAGATTGGGAATTTAGTGTCAGATACGCAGTATTTT	CASSVEIGNLVSDTQYF
-	15	many	TRBV20-1	TRBJ1-1	TGCAGTGCTTCCCCGACAGGCTATGAGGACACTGAAGCTTTCTTT	CSASPTGYEDTEAFF
-	13	many	TRBV10-3	TRBJ1-1	TGTGCCATCAGATCTACAGACAACACTGAAGCTTTCTTT	CAIRSTDNTEAFF
-	13	many	TRBV15	TRBJ1-3	TGTGCCACCAGCAATATGGCTGGAAACACCATATATTTT	CATSNMAGNTIYF
TRBD1	17	-	TRBV4-2	TRBJ1-1	TGTGCCAGCAGCCAAGATCGGGACAGCCGCATGAACACTGAAGCTTTCTTT	CASSQDRDSRMNTEAFF
TRBD1	14	few	TRBV3-1	TRBJ1-1	TGTGCCAGCAGCAGGGGACAGGGCAGCACTGAAGCTTTCTTT	CASSRGQGSTEAFF
-	13	-	TRBV25-1	TRBJ1-2	TGTGCCAGCAGTCCGAGCGGGGGCTATGGCTACACCTTC	CASSPSGGYGYTF
TRBD1	15	many	TRBV5-8	TRBJ1-2	TGTGCCAGCAGCTTACGGACAGGGGGATACTATGGCTACACCTTC	CASSLRTGGYYGYTF
-	13	-	TRBV20-1	TRBJ2-1	TGCAGTGCGCCGGACTACTCTCGCAATGAGCAGTTCTTC	CSAPDYSRNEQFF
-	14	-	TRBV13	TRBJ1-3	TGTGCCAGCAGCCGATTGACAGATGGAAACACCATATATTTT	CASSRLTDGNTIYF
-	13	-	TRBV12-5	TRBJ2-1	TGTGCTAGTGCGCTAGCCCCGGGCAATGAGCAGTTCTTC	CASALAPGNEQFF
TRBD1	13	-	TRBV19	TRBJ2-2	TGTGCGGAACAGGGGGACAACACCGGGGAGCTGTTTTTT	CAEQGDNTGELFF
-	15	-	TRBV12-3/TRBV12-4	TRBJ2-7	TGTGCCAGCAGTTTGAGGGGGGTATGGAACTACGAGCAGTACTTC	CASSLRGVWNYEQYF
-	13	many	TRBV2	TRBJ2-7	TGTGCCAGCAGTGAACCCCCGGCAGCCGAGCAGTACTTC	CASSEPPAAEQYF
TRBD2	17	few	TRBV5-1	TRBJ2-1	TGCGCCAGCAGCTTGGGGACTAGCGGGAGGTATGAGGGTGAGCAGTTCTTC	CASSLGTSGRYEGEQFF
-	15	few	TRBV7-6	TRBJ2-3	TGTGCCAGCAGCGCTTCAAGGGTCCACTTAGATACGCAGTATTTT	CASSASRVHLDTQYF
-	14	few	TRBV5-5	TRBJ2-5	TGTGCCAGCATCCTCCCCGGGGGTGAAGAGACCCAGTACTTC	CASILPGGEETQYF